Listed below are T cell receptor beta chains from one sample, sequenced in a study of early T cells in non-severe SARS-CoV-2 infection. Via MiXCR, TCRdb re-called the 5' RACE reads, giving one row per CDR3 protein. Of 35,000 to 45,000 distinct CDR3 sequences listed, 3.5% to 4% are singletons. Specimen: whole blood. The receptors come from an adult who was a healthcare worker with PCR-confirmed SARS-CoV-2 infection or an uninfected control (not recorded which). CDR3s include the opening cysteine and the closing phenylalanine or tryptophan. A D gene is named only where the DNA matches it firmly. Size is omitted from some rows. Given values are once, few, many or a class for expanded clones.

d_call j_call cdr3_length clone_size v_call cdr3_aa cdr3_nt
- TRBJ2-1 14 - TRBV5-1 CASSLNVDYNEQFF TGCGCCAGCAGCTTAAATGTAGACTACAATGAGCAGTTCTTC
TRBD2 TRBJ2-2 18 few TRBV7-6 CASSPQGAGDANTGELFF TGTGCCAGCAGCCCTCAGGGAGCGGGAGATGCGAACACCGGGGAGCTGTTTTTT
- TRBJ1-4 15 - TRBV4-1 CASSLQNREGEKLFF TGCGCCAGCAGCCTTCAAAACAGGGAAGGTGAAAAACTGTTTTTT
- TRBJ1-4 14 many TRBV9 CASSVDAGNEKLFF TGTGCCAGCAGCGTAGATGCGGGAAATGAAAAACTGTTTTTT
TRBD2 TRBJ2-5 15 many TRBV5-1 CASSLVLAGGETQYF TGCGCCAGCAGCTTGGTACTAGCGGGAGGAGAGACCCAGTACTTC
TRBD1 TRBJ2-1 15 few TRBV6-2/TRBV6-3 CASSPPRTGPNEQFF TGTGCCAGCAGTCCACCGAGGACAGGTCCCAATGAGCAGTTCTTC
- TRBJ2-3 14 - TRBV19 CASNLRGPTDTQYF TGTGCCAGTAACCTCCGAGGGCCCACAGATACGCAGTATTTT
- TRBJ1-2 12 many TRBV6-2/TRBV6-3 CARIGGDYGYTF TGTGCCCGTATTGGAGGGGACTATGGCTACACCTTC
- TRBJ2-2 14 - TRBV7-6 CASSLLGSTGELFF TGTGCCAGCAGCTTATTAGGGTCCACCGGGGAGCTGTTTTTT
- TRBJ2-2 17 many TRBV18 CASSPPLDPSYTGELFF TGTGCCAGCTCACCGCCTTTGGACCCCTCGTACACCGGGGAGCTGTTTTTT
- TRBJ2-5 14 many TRBV7-2 CASSSQVLGETQYF TGTGCCAGCAGCTCGCAGGTACTTGGGGAGACCCAGTACTTC
TRBD2 TRBJ2-1 20 - TRBV4-3 CASSHGLAGGPERTYNEQFF TGCGCCAGCAGCCATGGACTAGCGGGAGGGCCGGAACGTACCTACAATGAGCAGTTCTTC
- TRBJ2-3 15 many TRBV4-1 CASSQVVISLDTQYF TGCGCCAGCAGCCAAGTGGTTATTTCGCTGGATACGCAGTATTTT
- TRBJ1-6 15 many TRBV7-2 CASSTGQPSNSPLHF TGTGCCAGCAGCACAGGACAACCAAGTAATTCACCCCTCCACTTT
TRBD1 TRBJ2-1 15 many TRBV5-1 CASSYSLGQGTEQFF TGCGCCAGCAGCTATAGCCTAGGACAGGGGACCGAGCAGTTCTTC
TRBD2 TRBJ2-1 15 many TRBV19 CASSISGLAANEQFF TGTGCCAGTAGTATATCGGGACTAGCGGCAAATGAGCAGTTCTTC
- TRBJ2-3 15 many TRBV5-6 CASSERDTSTDTQYF TGTGCCAGCAGCGAGCGGGACACTAGCACAGATACGCAGTATTTT
TRBD2 TRBJ2-1 16 - TRBV6-2/TRBV6-3 CASSYSLAGGFNEQFF TGTGCCAGCAGTTACTCACTAGCGGGAGGGTTCAATGAGCAGTTCTTC
- TRBJ1-5 16 many TRBV28 CASRLGTAISNQPQHF TGTGCCAGCAGGCTAGGGACGGCCATTAGCAATCAGCCCCAGCATTTT
- TRBJ1-5 13 many TRBV6-5 CASRLGDNQPQHF TGTGCCAGCAGGTTGGGGGACAATCAGCCCCAGCATTTT
- TRBJ1-6 12 many TRBV5-1 CASSSDNSPLHF TGCGCCAGCAGCTCCGATAATTCACCCCTCCACTTT
- TRBJ1-2 13 many TRBV18 CASSPSDTRGYTF TGTGCCAGCTCACCGTCAGACACCCGTGGCTACACCTTC
- TRBJ2-1 12 few TRBV12-5 CASGLVLKEQFF TGTGCTAGTGGTTTGGTGCTAAAGGAGCAGTTCTTC
- TRBJ1-4 15 - TRBV27 CARSLSPGIYEKLFF TGTGCCCGCAGTTTATCTCCGGGGATTTATGAAAAACTGTTTTTT
TRBD1 TRBJ2-4 13 many TRBV29-1 CSAGGLTKNIQYF TGCAGCGCAGGGGGCCTAACCAAAAACATTCAGTACTTC
- TRBJ2-4 14 many TRBV27 CASSFVVAKNIQYF TGTGCCAGCAGTTTCGTGGTAGCCAAAAACATTCAGTACTTC
- TRBJ2-7 11 many TRBV7-9 CASSLRTEQYF TGTGCCAGCAGCTTAAGGACCGAGCAGTACTTC
- TRBJ2-1 14 many TRBV4-3 CASSQNGPRDEQFF TGCGCCAGCAGCCAAAACGGTCCGCGCGATGAGCAGTTCTTC
- TRBJ2-3 16 many TRBV7-8 CASSLARAPGYHTQYF TGTGCCAGCAGCTTAGCGCGGGCCCCCGGTTACCATACGCAGTATTTT
- TRBJ2-5 10 many TRBV20-1 CSARQETQYF TGCAGTGCAAGACAAGAGACCCAGTACTTC
- TRBJ1-1 13 many TRBV7-9 CASSLKGYTEAFF TGTGCCAGCAGCTTAAAAGGTTACACTGAAGCTTTCTTT
TRBD2 TRBJ2-1 15 medium-sized TRBV19 CASKRASGNLNEQFF TGTGCCAGTAAAAGGGCTAGCGGAAACCTTAATGAGCAGTTCTTC
- TRBJ2-3 14 many TRBV10-3 CATESGEAADTQYF TGTGCCACCGAATCGGGAGAAGCTGCAGATACGCAGTATTTT
TRBD2 TRBJ2-1 15 few TRBV19 CAAGAISGLYNEQFF TGTGCCGCGGGTGCGATTAGCGGGCTCTACAATGAGCAGTTCTTC
- TRBJ2-3 14 medium-sized TRBV7-9 CASSLRGSQDTQYF TGTGCCAGCAGCTTACGAGGTTCCCAAGATACGCAGTATTTT
- TRBJ1-2 15 few TRBV3-1 CASSQETGPSYGYTF TGTGCCAGCAGCCAAGAAACCGGACCCTCCTATGGCTACACCTTC
- TRBJ2-3 17 many TRBV4-3 CASSQDLSDRPTDTQYF TGCGCCAGCAGCCAAGATTTGTCTGATCGACCTACAGATACGCAGTATTTT
TRBD1 TRBJ2-5 13 many TRBV7-2 CASNRGIEETQYF TGTGCCAGCAACAGGGGTATCGAAGAGACCCAGTACTTC
- TRBJ2-7 14 - TRBV29-1 CSVDIQGRNGEQYF TGCAGCGTTGATATTCAGGGTAGGAATGGCGAGCAGTACTTC
TRBD2 TRBJ2-2 16 many TRBV7-2 CASSLVSAGGYGELFF TGTGCCAGCAGCTTAGTATCAGCGGGAGGGTACGGGGAGCTGTTTTTT
- TRBJ1-3 14 many TRBV12-3/TRBV12-4 CASSATIAGNTIYF TGTGCCAGCAGTGCGACGATCGCTGGAAACACCATATATTTT
TRBD1 TRBJ1-5 14 many TRBV6-2/TRBV6-3 CASRLQGDGQPQHF TGTGCCAGCAGACTACAGGGGGATGGTCAGCCCCAGCATTTT